The following is a T cell receptor beta chain sequence with its context. Antigen unknown. The method was immunoSEQ multiplex PCR; TCRdb's version includes in-frame clones alone and lacks a portion of them. Found here are approximately 100,000 clones, 91% of them singletons; the top ten hold about 50%. This sample is part of a study of T cell responses to AZD1222 COVID-19 vaccine. Study-wide results and caveats: Epitopes outside B.1.351 and B.1.1.7 mutated regions reportedly drew nearly half of spike TCRs.

This clonotype was obtained from an adult in good health. This specimen consisted of peripheral blood, obtained on day 0 of AZD1222 vaccination.

CDR3 coding DNA: TGTGCCAGCAGCGGGGGCTCGCTAGTGAACACCGGGGAGCTGTTTTTT. It codes for CASSGGSLVNTGELFF. The chain links TRBV9 to TRBJ2-2; D may be TRBD1 (5 bases). CDR1 and CDR2 (germline): SGDLS, YYNGEE. Trimming removed 3 bases at V and 1 base at J, with 13 bases between. CDR3 size: 16 residues.